These 24 T cell receptor beta chains were all obtained from the same sample, sequenced in a study of cytomegalovirus exposure and HLA in healthy donors. Primers for the PCR totalled 60 Vbeta and 13 Jbeta. Libraries were prepared by immunoSEQ multiplex PCR; TCRdb keeps only in-frame clonotypes and omits some of them. The repertoire holds 150,000 to 200,000 clones, with over 75% as singletons. The material sequenced was PBMCs. The origin of the receptors is a woman in her forties or fifties in good health and CMV-seronegative.

The V call is TRBV6-1, the J call TRBJ2-7; 13 bases are a match to TRBD2. Germline CDR1 and CDR2: MNHNS and SASEGT. The CDR3 sequence is 14 residues long. Trimming at V came to 5 bases and at J to 2 bases, leaving 0 bases not matched to a gene. CDR3 nucleotides: TGTGCCAGCAGTACTAGCGGGAGGGCCTACGAGCAGTACTTC. This sequence encodes CASSTSGRAYEQYF.

The V call is TRBV23-1, the J call TRBJ1-1; 8 bases are shared with TRBD1. TRBV23-1 is an ORF for which the function is uncertain. Losses at the gene ends were 6 bases for V and 6 bases for J; bases not matched to a gene: 12. This CDR3 contains 15 residues. The CDR3 nucleotides are TGCGCCAGCAGCCGACGGACAGGGAAGGAGGCTGAAGCTTTCTTT. It yields the protein CASSRRTGKEAEAFF.

This chain uses TRBV2 with TRBJ2-1; TRBD2 aligns across 8 bases. The length of the CDR3 is 16 residues. Germline CDR1 is SNHLY and CDR2 is FYNNEI. The junction had 15 bases not matched to a gene; V was cut back by 6 bases and J by 8 bases. The DNA of the CDR3 is TGTGCCAGCAGCGAGAGTTGGAGCGGGAGTCGGTATGAGCAGTTCTTC. Protein product: CASSESWSGSRYEQFF.

This clone turned up a few times. This chain connects TRBV10-3 to TRBJ1-6; 12 bases are a match to TRBD1. CDR1 is ENHRY and CDR2 is SYGVKD in the germline V gene. Trimming removed 10 bases from V and 4 bases from J; junction bases left unmatched: 8. The CDR3 is 16 residues long. In DNA, the CDR3 is TGTGCCACGGGACAGGGGGCGATGGGATATAATTCACCCCTCCACTTT. Its translation is CATGQGAMGYNSPLHF.

The J gene is TRBJ2-7, the V gene TRBV27, with TRBD1 matching over 7 bases. V lost 4 bases to trimming and J lost 2 bases; unmatched junction nucleotides: 8. CDR3 length equals 15 residues. Per the germline V gene, CDR1 is MNHEY and CDR2 is SMNVEV (reference sequence). DNA for the CDR3: TGTGCCAGCAGTTACCGGGACAGCTTCACCTACGAGCAGTACTTC. Translation: CASSYRDSFTYEQYF.

The gene calls are TRBV28 and TRBJ1-4; 9 nucleotides match TRBD1. The CDR3 is 15 residues long. V lost 6 bases and J lost 8; bases outside the gene matches: 10. Germline V gene sequence: CDR1 MDHEN, CDR2 SYDVKM. In DNA, the CDR3 is TGTGCCAGCAGCCGCACCGGGACAGGGAACGAAAAACTGTTTTTT. As protein: CASSRTGTGNEKLFF.

This clone was picked up one time. The chain is built from TRBV27 and TRBJ2-4, with D possibly matching TRBD2 (5 bases). The germline gives CDR1 MNHEY, CDR2 SMNVEV (reference sequence). The CDR3 loop spans 15 amino acids. V shed 5 bases and J shed 0 bases, with 11 bases lying between them. Written as DNA, the CDR3 is TGTGCCAGCAGTCCCCGGGGATTAGCCAAAAACATTCAGTACTTC. It is translated as CASSPRGLAKNIQYF.

This clone was detected only once. The J gene is TRBJ2-5, the V gene TRBV29-1, with 7 bases aligning to TRBD2. The ends lost 3 bases at V and 2 bases at J; junction bases unmatched: 6. The germline V gene has CDR1 SQVTM and CDR2 ANQGSEA. The CDR3 consists of 14 residues. The CDR3 region has the DNA TGCAGCGTTGAGCTAGCGGACTTTCAAGAGACCCAGTACTTC. Protein product: CSVELADFQETQYF.

This clone was observed once. The chain links TRBV5-4 to TRBJ1-2, with a tentative D call TRBD1 (6 bases). Trimming stripped 0 bases from V and 4 bases from J, with 7 bases between. There are 13 residues in the CDR3. Germline V gene lookup returns CDR1 SGHNT and CDR2 YYREEE (reference sequence). The CDR3 DNA sequence: TGTGCCAGCAGCTTGGACAGGGCCTATGGCTACACCTTC. Protein: CASSLDRAYGYTF.

The rearrangement joins TRBV5-1 to TRBJ2-1; possible D gene TRBD1, 6 bases. The germline V gene has CDR1 SGHRS and CDR2 YFSETQ. This CDR3 region has 17 residues. V was pared by 2 bases and J by 0 bases, with 15 bases between. This chain's CDR3 is CASSFSSGHYSYNEQFF. CDR3 in DNA: TGCGCCAGCAGCTTCTCTTCGGGACACTACTCCTACAATGAGCAGTTCTTC. Filled out from reference TRBV5-1 and TRBJ2-1, the complete variable domain reads KAGVTQTPRYLIKTRGQQVTLSCSPISGHRSVSWYQQTPGQGLQFLFEYFSETQRNKGNFPGRFSGRQFSNSRSEMNVSTLELGDSALYLCASSFSSGHYSYNEQFFGPGTRLTVL.

This CDR3 reads CASRGRWVGGYTF. The CDR3 nucleotides are TGTGCCAGCAGGGGGCGGTGGGTTGGTGGCTACACCTTC. The gene calls are TRBV28 and TRBJ1-2; tentatively, D is TRBD1 (5 bases). The CDR3 has 13 amino acids. CDR1 MDHEN and CDR2 SYDVKM come from the germline V gene. The germline V and J ends were trimmed by 6 bases and 7 bases, with 15 bases remaining between them.

The chain links TRBV5-6 to TRBJ1-1; a possible D gene is TRBD1 (5 bases). The CDR3 totals 14 residues. The V gene lost 7 bases and the J gene lost 2 bases, with 15 bases spanning the gap. Germline V gene data show CDR1 as SGHDT and CDR2 as YYEEEE. This CDR3 reads CASEEEGLNTEAFF. The CDR3, as DNA: TGTGCCAGCGAGGAAGAGGGACTAAACACTGAAGCTTTCTTT.

J is TRBJ2-5 and V is TRBV5-6, with 8 positions matching TRBD2. Per germline, CDR1 SGHDT and CDR2 YYEEEE. After removal of 6 bases from V and 5 bases from J, the junction contained 18 bases not matched to a gene. The CDR3 extends over 17 amino acids. Here the CDR3 reads CASTPPGGREGEETQYF. CDR3 bases: TGTGCCAGCACCCCCCCGGGGGGGCGCGAGGGTGAGGAGACCCAGTACTTC.

This clone was counted only a few times. The rearrangement uses TRBV19 and TRBJ2-7; D gene ambiguous. V dropped 1 base and J dropped 1 base, with 5 bases sitting between them. The CDR3 runs 13 residues. Germline V gene lookup returns CDR1 LNHDA and CDR2 SQIVND (reference sequence). The CDR3 nucleotides are TGTGCCAGTAGTATAGGCAGTTCCTACGAGCAGTACTTC. Its translation: CASSIGSSYEQYF.

The gene calls are TRBV10-1 and TRBJ2-7; D remains ambiguous. This CDR3 has 14 residues. Deletions cut 3 bases from V and 2 bases from J, with 11 bases between. Germline CDR1 reads WNHNN; CDR2 reads SYGVQD (reference sequence). DNA for the CDR3: TGCGCCAGCAGTGATGGCCCTGTAACCTACGAGCAGTACTTC. Translated, it gives CASSDGPVTYEQYF.

This chain links TRBV29-1 with TRBJ2-1; 12 positions match TRBD2. J lost 8 bases, V lost 5 bases, and 1 base had no gene match. From germline, CDR1 is SQVTM and CDR2 ANQGSEA. The CDR3 consists of 12 residues. Written as DNA, the CDR3 is TGCAGCGTTCTAGCGGGAGGGCATGAGCAGTTCTTC. Amino acid sequence: CSVLAGGHEQFF.

The V call is TRBV6-1, the J call TRBJ1-3; 8 bases agree with TRBD1. CDR1 is MNHNS, CDR2 SASEGT, per germline. The ends lost 4 bases at V and 0 bases at J; junction bases unmatched: 5. The CDR3 is made up of 16 amino acids. The CDR3: CASSGRDRGSGNTIYF. The CDR3 region has the DNA TGTGCCAGCAGTGGCCGCGACAGGGGCTCTGGAAACACCATATATTTT.

The chain uses TRBV5-4 and TRBJ1-4, with a weak D call TRBD1 (5 bases). Trimming took off 4 bases at V and 6 bases at J, with 10 bases between the two ends. Germline V gene sequence: CDR1 SGHNT, CDR2 YYREEE (reference sequence). This CDR3 has 13 residues. The CDR3 reads CASSGGGDEKLFF. CDR3 nucleotide sequence: TGTGCCAGCAGCGGCGGGGGGGATGAAAAACTGTTTTTT. Using reference TRBV5-4 and TRBJ1-4 for the parts outside the CDR3, the full variable domain is ETGVTQSPTHLIKTRGQQVTLRCSSQSGHNTVSWYQQALGQGPQFIFQYYREEENGRGNFPPRFSGLQFPNYSSELNVNALELDDSALYLCASSGGGDEKLFFGSGTQLSVL.

This chain links TRBV21-1 with TRBJ1-1; the table's D call of TRBD1 was not tested on the DNA. TRBV21-1 is a pseudogene. The CDR3 runs 14 residues. The CDR3 loop is CASSKGGQGPKAFF. CDR3 nucleotides: TGTGCCAGCAGCAAAGGGGGACAGGGGCCGAAAGCTTTCTTT.

This clone showed up just a few times. The chain links TRBV6-1 to TRBJ2-6; 8 positions agree with TRBD1. Germline lookup yields CDR1 MNHNS and CDR2 SASEGT. The V gene end was trimmed by 6 bases and the J gene end by 9 bases; junction bases not matched to a gene: 10. This CDR3 has 15 amino acids. DNA of the CDR3: TGTGCCAGCAGGGTCACAGGGGGGTGGGGCAACGTCCTGACTTTC. Amino acids: CASRVTGGWGNVLTF.

The CDR3 loop is CASSPTGLNTEAFF. The CDR3 DNA reads as TGTGCCAGCAGTCCGACAGGGTTGAACACTGAAGCTTTCTTT. The chain joins TRBV4-2 to TRBJ1-1; 7 nucleotides match TRBD1. Unmatched junction bases numbered 4, after V lost 6 bases and J lost 0 bases. The CDR3 is 14 amino acids. Germline lookup yields CDR1 LGHNA and CDR2 YNFKEQ.

The gene calls are TRBV6-5 and TRBJ1-4, with 8 bases aligning to TRBD1. Germline values: CDR1 MNHEY, CDR2 SVGAGI. V was pared by 7 bases and J by 5 bases, with 6 bases of the junction left unmatched. CDR3 length: 14 residues. The CDR3 spells CASTKGQENEKLFF. The CDR3 DNA reads TGTGCCAGCACTAAGGGACAGGAGAATGAAAAACTGTTTTTT.

This clone was counted a single time. V usage is TRBV2 and J usage is TRBJ1-5; a possible D gene is TRBD1 (5 bases). CDR3 length equals 16 residues. CDR1 is SNHLY, CDR2 FYNNEI, per germline. Trimming took off 1 base at V and 0 bases at J, with 10 bases between the two ends. The DNA of the CDR3 is TGTGCCAGCAGTGAAGATGCAGGGCTTAGCAATCAGCCCCAGCATTTT. Translating it yields CASSEDAGLSNQPQHF.

The chain employs TRBV18 and TRBJ1-1; possibly TRBD1 for D (5 bases). Germline V gene data show CDR1 as KGHSH and CDR2 as LQKENI. V was pared by 3 bases and J by 8 bases, with 13 bases between. The CDR3 is 13 amino acids. The CDR3 DNA follows: TGTGCCAGCTCACCTCCGATTAGGGGAGAAGCTTTCTTT. Its translation is CASSPPIRGEAFF.